This T cell receptor beta chain was captured by sequencing in a study of CD8+ T cells in alopecia areata. Whole-study results and caveats: Among the cells sequenced in scalp samples are also the resident alphabeta T cells of normal skin. Higher clonality and more expanded CD8+ clones appeared in lesional than normal scalp. Among patients, TCR sharing was less clear than in mice, a difference possibly due in part to HLA diversity in the patient population.

The authors extracted RNA and reverse transcribed it into cDNA as the sequencing template. Repertoires were generated with immunoSEQ multiplex PCR, while TCRdb's copy carries only in-frame clones and drops some. The sample includes roughly 100,000 clones, around 50% of them seen just once. About this clone itself: What it recognizes is unknown.

Germline assignment: CDR1 MGHDK and CDR2 SYGVNS. V lost 8 bases and J lost 6, with 17 bases in between. CDR3 size: 13 residues. PBMCs yielded sorted CD4+ and CD8+ T cells. Sequenced input: CD4+ T cells sorted from blood. The origin of this receptor is a human donor in good health. V is TRBV25-1 and J is TRBJ2-7; tentatively, D is TRBD2 (6 bases). The CDR3 loop reads CASRQRGGSEQYF. As DNA, the CDR3 is TGTGCCAGCCGTCAGCGTGGGGGGAGCGAGCAGTACTTC.